Reported below is one T cell receptor (beta chain). Its antigen is not known. With 0 bases clipped from V and 3 bases from J, the junction kept 4 bases outside the gene matches. The CDR3 loop spans 16 amino acids. Germline CDR1 SGHAT, CDR2 FQNNGV. The sample belongs to a study of cytomegalovirus exposure and HLA in healthy donors. Study-level background: Genotyping showed roughly 76% of roughly 400 donors falling in the Caucasian-associated ancestry cluster. Study-wide points: Later analysis reportedly placed an Asian-associated ancestry cluster below the roughly 700-donor mean in N-insertions. In an earlier analysis, most TCR beta V segments were productive about 87% or about 30% of the time. Among TCR beta chains of equal frequency, HLA-associated ones were more clonally expanded in a later analysis.

Primers: 60 Vbeta forward and 13 Jbeta reverse. Using immunoSEQ multiplex PCR, the repertoire was profiled, and TCRdb retains in-frame clones only, with some absent. The data show 150,000 to 200,000 clones, approximately 73% seen once. This sequence originates from a man in his forties or fifties in good health and CMV-seronegative. Sequencing input: PBMCs. This chain connects TRBV11-2 to TRBJ2-7; 11 nucleotides align to TRBD1. DNA for the CDR3: TGTGCCAGCAGCTTAGAGGGACAGGGGGGAAACTACGAGCAGTACTTC. Translated: CASSLEGQGGNYEQYF.